This T cell receptor beta chain was sequenced during a study of shared T cell receptors in the human thymus. CDR1 SQVTM and CDR2 ANQGSEA come from the germline V gene. V lost 5 bases and J 0 bases, leaving 12 bases between the germline ends. The CDR3 length is 14 residues. This table comes from immunoSEQ multiplex PCR, and its TCRdb copy is limited to in-frame clones, with some not included. The sample contains 500,000 to 550,000 clones, around three quarters of which appear only once. These same data were also listed under a study on human thymus T cells. As that report states: Resected material from corrective heart surgery provided the thymus tissue analysed.

This clonotype originated in a boy in the first two years of life with a congenital heart defect. The material sequenced was thymocytes. The genes are TRBV29-1 and TRBJ2-3; tentatively, D is TRBD2 (6 bases). The CDR3 DNA sequence: TGCAGCGTTCGGGCAAGCGGGAGCACAGATACGCAGTATTTT. This encodes CSVRASGSTDTQYF.